The entry that follows covers one TCR beta chain sequence. What it binds is unknown. In germline, CDR1 is SGHRS, CDR2 YFSETQ. CDR3 size: 12 residues. The ends were cut back, 4 bases at V and 7 bases at J, with 8 bases in the middle. Vbeta (60) and Jbeta (13) primers were used in the PCR. Using immunoSEQ multiplex PCR, the repertoire was profiled, and TCRdb retains in-frame clones only, with some absent. The profile shows over 150,000 clones, 75% of them singletons. The data are from a study of cytomegalovirus exposure and HLA in healthy donors. Study conclusions and caveats: The listing of 160 or so TCR beta chains classed them as cytomegalovirus-associated.

Sequences were obtained from PBMCs. This chain joins TRBV5-1 and TRBJ2-2, with D possibly being TRBD2 (6 bases). This TCR derives from a man younger than 35 in good health and CMV-seronegative. The CDR3 is CASSVSGGELFF. The CDR3 DNA sequence: TGCGCCAGCAGCGTTAGCGGCGGGGAGCTGTTTTTT.